This T cell receptor (beta chain) was sequenced during a study of blood T cells in healthy people across ages. Per the germline V gene, CDR1 is SGDLS and CDR2 is YYNGEE. The germline V and J ends were trimmed by 1 base and 3 bases, with 8 bases remaining between them. The CDR3 sequence is 14 residues long. Next came a second PCR, run for about 6 to 12 cycles, which used a sample-barcoded 5' primer along with a J-beta primer mix. Every sample produced at least 2.5 million CDR3-containing paired-end reads. TCRdb re-analysed the 5' RACE reads in MiXCR, keeping a single row per CDR3 protein. Of some 730,000 distinct CDR3 sequences in the sample, 20% to 25% are singletons; the top ten hold roughly 22%. This clonotype was picked up a small number of times.

This receptor was identified in a man between 70 and 80 years old in good health. The rearrangement uses TRBV9 and TRBJ1-3; D may be TRBD1 (5 bases). Sequencing was carried out using blood. This CDR3 reads CASSVSGNGNTIYF. The DNA of the CDR3 is TGTGCCAGCAGCGTATCAGGGAATGGAAACACCATATATTTT.